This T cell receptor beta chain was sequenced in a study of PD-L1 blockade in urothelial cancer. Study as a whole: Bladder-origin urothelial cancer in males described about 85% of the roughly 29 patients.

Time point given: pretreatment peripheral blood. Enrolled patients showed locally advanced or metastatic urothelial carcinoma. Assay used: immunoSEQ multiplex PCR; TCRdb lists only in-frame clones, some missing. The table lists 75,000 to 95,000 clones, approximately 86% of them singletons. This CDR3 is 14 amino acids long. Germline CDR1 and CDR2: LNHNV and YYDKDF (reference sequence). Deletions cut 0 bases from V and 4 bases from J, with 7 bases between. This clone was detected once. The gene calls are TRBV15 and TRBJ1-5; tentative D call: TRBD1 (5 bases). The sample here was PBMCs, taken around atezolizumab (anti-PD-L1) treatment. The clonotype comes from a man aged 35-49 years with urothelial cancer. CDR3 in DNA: TGTGCCACCAGCAGAGAGGGGGGGAATCAGCCCCAGCATTTT. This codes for CATSREGGNQPQHF. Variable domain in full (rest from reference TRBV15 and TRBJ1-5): DAMVIQNPRYQVTQFGKPVTLSCSQTLNHNVMYWYQQKSSQAPKLLFHYYDKDFNNEADTPDNFQSRRPNTSFCFLDIRSPGLGDTAMYLCATSREGGNQPQHFGDGTRLSIL.